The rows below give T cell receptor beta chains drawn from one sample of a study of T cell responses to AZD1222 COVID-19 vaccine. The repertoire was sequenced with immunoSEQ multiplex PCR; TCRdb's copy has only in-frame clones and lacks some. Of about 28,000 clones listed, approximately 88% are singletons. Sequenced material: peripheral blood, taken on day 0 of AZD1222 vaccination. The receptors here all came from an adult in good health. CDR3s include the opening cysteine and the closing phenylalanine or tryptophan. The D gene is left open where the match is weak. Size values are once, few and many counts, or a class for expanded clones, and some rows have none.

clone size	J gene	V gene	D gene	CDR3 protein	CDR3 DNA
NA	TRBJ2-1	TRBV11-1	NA	CASSLALRGPGEQFF	TGTGCCAGCAGCTTAGCGTTGCGGGGGCCGGGTGAGCAGTTCTTC
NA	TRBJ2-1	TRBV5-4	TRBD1	CASSLGQGRNNEQFF	TGTGCCAGCAGCCTGGGACAGGGGAGGAACAATGAGCAGTTCTTC
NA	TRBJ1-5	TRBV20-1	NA	CSARGQGAQHF	TGCAGTGCTAGGGGGCAAGGAGCCCAGCATTTT
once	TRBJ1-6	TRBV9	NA	CASSFGQVYNSPLHF	TGTGCCAGCAGCTTCGGACAAGTCTATAATTCACCCCTCCACTTT
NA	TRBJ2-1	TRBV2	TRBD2	CASSDGTSGKQFF	TGTGCCAGCAGTGATGGGACTAGCGGGAAGCAGTTCTTC
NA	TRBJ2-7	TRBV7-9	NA	CASSSQVGSAYEQYF	TGTGCCAGCAGCTCGCAGGTGGGGAGCGCCTACGAGCAGTACTTC
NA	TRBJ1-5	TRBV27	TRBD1	CASSQGASGNQPQHF	TGTGCCAGCAGCCAGGGGGCGAGCGGCAATCAGCCCCAGCATTTT
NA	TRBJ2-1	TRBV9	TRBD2	CASSARNLSSGRAELPYNEQFF	TGTGCCAGCAGCGCCCGAAATTTGAGTAGCGGGAGGGCCGAGCTCCCCTACAATGAGCAGTTCTTC
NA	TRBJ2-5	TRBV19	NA	CASSIANRRETQYF	TGTGCCAGTAGTATAGCGAACAGGAGAGAGACCCAGTACTTC
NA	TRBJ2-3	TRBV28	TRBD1	CASSIGTGLSTDTQYF	TGTGCCAGCAGTATCGGGACAGGGTTAAGCACAGATACGCAGTATTTT
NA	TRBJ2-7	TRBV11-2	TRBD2	CASSLAGGWSYEQYF	TGTGCCAGCAGCTTAGCGGGGGGTTGGTCCTACGAGCAGTACTTC
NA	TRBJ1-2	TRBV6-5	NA	CASSYSVGETHYGYTF	TGTGCCAGCAGTTACTCGGTTGGAGAGACTCACTATGGCTACACCTTC
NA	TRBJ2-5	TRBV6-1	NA	CASREGLNQETQYF	TGTGCCAGCAGAGAAGGACTAAACCAAGAGACCCAGTACTTC
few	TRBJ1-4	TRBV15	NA	CATSIIRGPNEKLFF	TGTGCCACCAGCATTATCAGGGGCCCAAATGAAAAACTGTTTTTT
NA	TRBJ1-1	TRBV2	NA	CASSEGPEAFF	TGTGCCAGCAGTGAGGGGCCCGAAGCTTTCTTT
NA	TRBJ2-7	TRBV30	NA	CAGGSYEQYF	TGTGCCGGCGGATCCTACGAGCAGTACTTC